The clone carrying this T cell receptor (beta chain) was seen a single time. Antigen specificity is unknown. This sample also contains other DNA sequences that code for the same CDR3. Per germline, CDR1 SGHNT and CDR2 YYREEE (reference sequence). This CDR3 has 13 residues. V gave up 1 base and J gave up 3 bases, with 4 bases separating them. This entry belongs to a study of OX40 agonist ivuxolimab in advanced cancers. Study-level background: 30% to 40% of patients had received prior checkpoint inhibitor therapy.

Study observations and caveats: Fewer expanded clones were found on average in CD4+ than in CD8+ T cells.

The method was immunoSEQ multiplex PCR; TCRdb's version includes in-frame clones alone and lacks a portion of them. Found here are more than 55,000 clones, about nine tenths of them singletons; the top ten hold more than 0.9%. The sample was CD4+ or CD8+ T cells sorted from blood, taken in a trial of the OX40 agonist ivuxolimab. This rearrangement joins TRBV5-4 to TRBJ2-2; D unclear. The sequence derives from an adult with an advanced solid tumor such as melanoma, head and neck, liver or kidney cancer. Here the CDR3 reads CASSLQDTGELFF. CDR3 coding DNA: TGTGCCAGCAGCTTGCAGGACACCGGGGAGCTGTTTTTT.